The 27 T cell receptor beta chains listed next were all sequenced from one sample in a study of T cells expressing NK-cell markers. From the 5' RACE reads, TCRdb lists one entry per CDR3 protein and no DNA. Its clone listing holds 140,000 to 150,000 distinct CDR3 sequences. Sequencing input: blood T cells: a sorted CD56 or NKG2C T cell subset, CD4+ or CD8+ T cells, or bulk PBMC T cells (not recorded which). The source is a man aged 18 to 30 in good health.

The chain links TRBV6-6 to TRBJ2-5. Germline V gene lookup returns CDR1 MNHNY and CDR2 SVGAGI (reference sequence). The CDR3 contains 13 residues. The CDR3 sequence: CASSYSGQETQYF.

This rearrangement joins TRBV7-9 to TRBJ2-3. The germline V gene encodes CDR1 SEHNR and CDR2 FQNEAQ (reference sequence). The CDR3 is 14 amino acids. Here the CDR3 reads CASSLLVRTDTQYF.

CDR3 amino acids: CASSIARQEGTEAFF. The chain employs TRBV19 and TRBJ1-1; TCRdb calls TRBD1, which cannot be checked without DNA. The CDR3 loop spans 15 amino acids. CDR1 and CDR2 from the germline V gene are LNHDA and SQIVND (reference sequence).

CDR3 region: CASSQRDRVAYGYTF. This sequence joins TRBV14 and TRBJ1-2; TCRdb reports TRBD1, a call that lacks DNA to check it against. This CDR3 region has 15 residues. The germline CDR1 and CDR2 sequences are SGHDN and FVKESK. The full variable domain, in which reference TRBV14 and TRBJ1-2 provide the parts outside the CDR3, is EAGVTQFPSHSVIEKGQTVTLRCDPISGHDNLYWYRRVMGKEIKFLLHFVKESKQDESGMPNNRFLAERTGGTYSTLKVQPAELEDSGVYFCASSQRDRVAYGYTFGSGTRLTVV.

The rearrangement joins TRBV20-1 to TRBJ2-1; TCRdb calls TRBD2, which cannot be checked without DNA. This CDR3 has 15 amino acids. Per germline, CDR1 DFQATT and CDR2 SNEGSKA (reference sequence). The CDR3 spells CSAIIREPSYNEQFF.

The rearrangement links TRBV11-2 to TRBJ2-1; TCRdb calls TRBD1, which cannot be checked without DNA. This CDR3 is 15 amino acids long. CDR1 is SGHAT and CDR2 is FQNNGV in the germline V gene. The CDR3 reads CASSLGGRVDNEQFF.

The J gene is TRBJ2-4, the V gene TRBV7-9. Per the germline V gene, CDR1 is SEHNR and CDR2 is FQNEAQ (reference sequence). The CDR3 runs to 12 residues. CDR3 in amino acids: CASSLGLNIQYF.

The chain employs TRBV11-3 and TRBJ2-3. The CDR3 covers 14 residues. The germline gives CDR1 SGHNT, CDR2 YENEEA. The CDR3 sequence: CASSPDENRDTQYF.

The chain recombines TRBV6-5 with TRBJ2-2; the D call of TRBD1 rests on TCRdb alone, since no DNA is present to check it. The length of the CDR3 is 13 residues. CDR1 and CDR2 from the germline V gene are MNHEY and SVGAGI. The CDR3 protein is CASSLQGPGELFF.

The rearrangement joins TRBV4-3 to TRBJ2-4; TCRdb outputs TRBD2, but without DNA this stays unchecked. This CDR3 region has 13 residues. Germline V gene sequence: CDR1 LGHNA, CDR2 YSLEER. Here the CDR3 reads CASSQDGRGVQYF.

V and J are TRBV7-8 and TRBJ2-2; lacking DNA, the TRBD1 call made by TCRdb goes unchecked. CDR1 is SGHVS and CDR2 is FQNEAQ in the germline V gene. The CDR3 extends over 17 amino acids. Here the CDR3 reads CASSSPSSRGDTGELFF.

The CDR3 loop reads CASSLSAYTEAFF. V is TRBV12-3 or TRBV12-4 and J is TRBJ1-1. CDR3 size: 13 residues.

This chain links TRBV2 with TRBJ2-3; as DNA is missing, the TRBD2 call by TCRdb cannot be tested. The CDR3 spans 18 residues. Germline CDR1 and CDR2: SNHLY and FYNNEI. CDR3 amino acids: CASSDPLLAASSTDTQYF.

The V and J genes are TRBV12-3 or TRBV12-4 and TRBJ2-2; TCRdb names TRBD1, which stays unverified in the absence of DNA. The CDR3 spans 15 residues. The CDR3 sequence is CASSLWDHRLGELFF.

V gene TRBV7-9 combines with J gene TRBJ2-1. The germline V gene has CDR1 SEHNR and CDR2 FQNEAQ (reference sequence). CDR3 length: 13 residues. CDR3 sequence: CASSGTMEDEQFF.

CDR3 residues: CASSRREREENIQYF. The chain recombines TRBV12-3 or TRBV12-4 with TRBJ2-4; TCRdb names TRBD1, which stays unverified in the absence of DNA. CDR3 length: 15 residues.

This chain joins TRBV6-5 and TRBJ1-1. CDR3 length: 15 amino acids. Germline V lookup: CDR1 MNHEY, CDR2 SVGAGI. The CDR3 region is CASSYSKAANTEAFF.

The chain joins TRBV6-6 to TRBJ2-2. The CDR3 spans 13 residues. CDR1 is MNHNY and CDR2 is SVGAGI in the germline V gene (reference sequence). CDR3 sequence reads: CASSYGPSGELFF.

The chain recombines TRBV24-1 with TRBJ2-2; the D call from TCRdb, TRBD1, cannot be confirmed without DNA. Germline-derived CDR1 and CDR2 are KGHDR and SFDVKD. This CDR3 has 16 amino acids. The CDR3 sequence: CATSDYYTGDPGELFF.

The V and J genes are TRBV30 and TRBJ1-6. The CDR3 contains 15 residues. CDR1 is GTSNPN, CDR2 SVGIG, per germline (reference sequence). The CDR3 here is CASKTEDQHNSPLHF.

The chain recombines TRBV25-1 with TRBJ2-2; TCRdb outputs TRBD1, but without DNA this stays unchecked. The germline V gene has CDR1 MGHDK and CDR2 SYGVNS. The CDR3 length is 15 residues. This CDR3 reads CASSGQGVRTGELFF.

The J gene is TRBJ2-2, the V gene TRBV7-2; TCRdb reports TRBD2, a call that lacks DNA to check it against. Germline CDR1 reads SGHTA; CDR2 reads FQGNSA. The CDR3 sequence is 18 residues long. This CDR3 reads CASSFPTNADLNTGELFF.

The genes are TRBV27 and TRBJ2-5; TCRdb outputs TRBD2, but without DNA this stays unchecked. CDR1 MNHEY and CDR2 SMNVEV come from the germline V gene (reference sequence). The CDR3 consists of 16 residues. CDR3 protein: CASSSFSAGGYETQYF.

The V gene is TRBV12-3 or TRBV12-4, the J gene TRBJ2-1; no DNA is available, so the TRBD2 call from TCRdb remains unchecked. The CDR3 spans 15 residues. CDR3 in amino acids: CASSLGVAGVSEQFF.

This sequence joins TRBV12-3 or TRBV12-4 and TRBJ2-1; the TCRdb call, TRBD1, lacks DNA for checking. The CDR3 spans 14 residues. The CDR3 region is CASSPDRGANEQFF.

This sequence joins TRBV7-9 and TRBJ2-3. This CDR3 region has 12 residues. CDR1 SEHNR and CDR2 FQNEAQ come from the germline V gene (reference sequence). The CDR3 here is CASSFRFDTQYF.

V and J are TRBV9 and TRBJ2-1. This CDR3 region has 13 residues. The germline CDR1 and CDR2 sequences are SGDLS and YYNGEE. This CDR3 is CASSAGGWNEQFF.